This T cell receptor (beta chain) was obtained from a study of OX40 agonist ivuxolimab in advanced cancers. Germline CDR1 is SGHTA and CDR2 is FQGNSA. This CDR3 has 17 amino acids. Trimming took 1 base from V and 4 from J; bases not matched to a gene: 9. Study-wide findings and caveats: Not determined was the antigen specificity of the expanded peripheral T cells. Clonal expansion among partial responders at 0.1-3.0 mg/kg ranked near the lowest.

Excluded were patients having autoimmune disease history or systemic immunosuppression. Peripheral blood came from all dose cohorts at three timepoints. As to this clone: Antigen unknown.

Produced via immunoSEQ multiplex PCR; TCRdb's table is partial and in-frame only. Among approximately 76,000 clones listed, over 75% were seen once. The sample here was CD4+ or CD8+ T cells sorted from blood, taken in a trial of the OX40 agonist ivuxolimab. This sequence joins TRBV7-2 and TRBJ2-2; 7 bases align to TRBD2. The source is an adult with an advanced solid tumor such as melanoma, head and neck, liver or kidney cancer. In nucleotides, the CDR3 is TGTGCCAGCAGCTTAGTGGGCGGAGCGGGGCCCACCGGGGAGCTGTTTTTT. Translation gives CASSLVGGAGPTGELFF.